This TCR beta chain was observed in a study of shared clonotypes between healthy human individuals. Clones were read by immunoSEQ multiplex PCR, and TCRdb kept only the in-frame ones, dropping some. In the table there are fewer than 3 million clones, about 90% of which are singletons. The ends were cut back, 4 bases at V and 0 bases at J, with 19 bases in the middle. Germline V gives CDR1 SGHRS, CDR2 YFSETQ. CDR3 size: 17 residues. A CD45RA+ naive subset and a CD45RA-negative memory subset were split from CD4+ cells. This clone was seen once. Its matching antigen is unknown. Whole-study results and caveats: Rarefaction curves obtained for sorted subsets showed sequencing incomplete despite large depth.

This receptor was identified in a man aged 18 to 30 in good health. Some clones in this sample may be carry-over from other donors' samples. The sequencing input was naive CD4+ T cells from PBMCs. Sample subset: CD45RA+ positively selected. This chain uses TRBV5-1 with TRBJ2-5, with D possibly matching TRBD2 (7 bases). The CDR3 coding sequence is TGCGCCAGCAGCGCCGGGGGGCTAGCTGGGTACCAAGAGACCCAGTACTTC. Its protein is CASSAGGLAGYQETQYF.